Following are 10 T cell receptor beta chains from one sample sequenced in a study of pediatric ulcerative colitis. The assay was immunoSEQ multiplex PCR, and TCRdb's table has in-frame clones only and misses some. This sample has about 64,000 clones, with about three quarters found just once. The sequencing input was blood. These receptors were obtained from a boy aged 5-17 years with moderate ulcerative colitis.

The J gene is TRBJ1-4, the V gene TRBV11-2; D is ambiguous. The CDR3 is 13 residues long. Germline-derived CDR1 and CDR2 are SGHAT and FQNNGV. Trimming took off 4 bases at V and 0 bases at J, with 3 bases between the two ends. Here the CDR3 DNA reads TGTGCCAGCAGCTGGTCAACTAATGAAAAACTGTTTTTT. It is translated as CASSWSTNEKLFF.

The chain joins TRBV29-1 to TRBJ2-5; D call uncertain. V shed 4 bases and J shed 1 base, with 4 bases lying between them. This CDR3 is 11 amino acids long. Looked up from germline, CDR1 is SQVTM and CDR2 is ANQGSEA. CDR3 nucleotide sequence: TGCAGCGTTGCTCCCCAAGAGACCCAGTACTTC. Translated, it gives CSVAPQETQYF.

The CDR3 nucleotides are TGTGCCAGCCGGGACAGCTACAATGAGCAGTTCTTC. This sequence encodes CASRDSYNEQFF. The chain joins TRBV25-1 to TRBJ2-1; 7 positions match TRBD1. This CDR3 comprises 12 residues. Germline V gives CDR1 MGHDK, CDR2 SYGVNS. J lost 3 bases, V lost 8 bases, and 1 base had no gene match.

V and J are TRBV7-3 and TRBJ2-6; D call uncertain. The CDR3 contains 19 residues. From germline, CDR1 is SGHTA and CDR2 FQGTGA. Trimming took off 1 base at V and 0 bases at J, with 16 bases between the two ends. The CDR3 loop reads CASSLKSIGASSGANVLTF. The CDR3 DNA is TGTGCCAGCAGCTTAAAATCAATCGGAGCTTCCTCTGGGGCCAACGTCCTGACTTTC.

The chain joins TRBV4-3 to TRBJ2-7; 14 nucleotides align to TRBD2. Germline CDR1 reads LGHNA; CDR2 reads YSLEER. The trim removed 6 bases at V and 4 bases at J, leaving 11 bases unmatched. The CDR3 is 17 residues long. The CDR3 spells CASSSTSGRALGYEQYF. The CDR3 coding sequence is TGCGCCAGCAGTTCGACTAGCGGGAGGGCCCTAGGGTACGAGCAGTACTTC.

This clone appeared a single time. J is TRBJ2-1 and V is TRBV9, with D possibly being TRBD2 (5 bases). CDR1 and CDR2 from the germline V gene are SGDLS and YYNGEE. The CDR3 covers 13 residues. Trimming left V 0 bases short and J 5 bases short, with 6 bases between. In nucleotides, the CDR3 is TGTGCCAGCAGCGTAGGAGGGAACAATGAGCAGTTCTTC. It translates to CASSVGGNNEQFF.

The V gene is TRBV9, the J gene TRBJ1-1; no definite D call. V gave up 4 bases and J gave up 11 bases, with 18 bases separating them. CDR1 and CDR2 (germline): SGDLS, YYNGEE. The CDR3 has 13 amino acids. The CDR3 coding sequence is TGTGCCAGCAGCCCAGAGGTTGGAGTACGGGCTTTCTTT. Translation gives CASSPEVGVRAFF. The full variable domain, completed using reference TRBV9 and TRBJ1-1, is DSGVTQTPKHLITATGQRVTLRCSPRSGDLSVYWYQQSLDQGLQFLIQYYNGEERAKGNILERFSAQQFPDLHSELNLSSLELGDSALYFCASSPEVGVRAFFGQGTRLTVV.

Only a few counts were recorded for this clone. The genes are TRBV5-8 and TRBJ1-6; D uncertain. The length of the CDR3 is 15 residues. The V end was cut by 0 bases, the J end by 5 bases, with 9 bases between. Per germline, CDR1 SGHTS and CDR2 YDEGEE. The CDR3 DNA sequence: TGTGCCAGCAGCTTGGGGCAGGTCGATAATTCACCCCTCCACTTT. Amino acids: CASSLGQVDNSPLHF. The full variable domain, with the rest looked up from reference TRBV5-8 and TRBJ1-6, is EAGVTQSPTHLIKTRGQQATLRCSPISGHTSVYWYQQALGLGLQFLLWYDEGEERNRGNFPPRFSGRQFPNYSSELNVNALELEDSALYLCASSLGQVDNSPLHFGNGTRLTVT.

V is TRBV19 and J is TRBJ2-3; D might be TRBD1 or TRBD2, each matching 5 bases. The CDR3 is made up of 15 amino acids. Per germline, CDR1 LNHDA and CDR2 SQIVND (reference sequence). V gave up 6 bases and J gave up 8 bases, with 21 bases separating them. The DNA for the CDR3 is TGTGCCAGTAGCCACCGGGACCCCCGCGGAGGTACGCAGTATTTT. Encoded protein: CASSHRDPRGGTQYF.

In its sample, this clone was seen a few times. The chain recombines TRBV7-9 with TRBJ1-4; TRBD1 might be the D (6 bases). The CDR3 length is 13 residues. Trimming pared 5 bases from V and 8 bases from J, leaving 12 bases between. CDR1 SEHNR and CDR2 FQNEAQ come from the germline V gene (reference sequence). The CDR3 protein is CASSPGGQEKLFF. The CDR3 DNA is TGTGCCAGCAGCCCGGGAGGACAGGAAAAACTGTTTTTT.